This record concerns one TCR beta chain sequence. The data originate from a study of blood T cell repertoires in COVID-19. Across the whole study: There were acute and convalescent COVID-19 samples, and they came from the United States, Italy and Spain. PBMCs, B-cell-depleted T cells, or T cells provided the cDNA or gDNA that made up the material.

Original methodology: Reference gene primer amplification yielded estimated nucleated cell counts. Measured with immunoSEQ multiplex PCR; TCRdb has only the in-frame clones, and not every one. V and J calls and clone size are as listed in that table; D and trimming were resolved from the DNA. This sample has about 76,000 clones, with around 75% found just once. Trimming took 5 bases from V and 6 from J; bases not matched to a gene: 1. Germline loops: CDR1 ENHRY, CDR2 SYGVKD. The CDR3 sequence is 12 residues long. The source material was peripheral blood. The chain is built from TRBV10-3 and TRBJ1-1, with 9 bases that match TRBD1. The TCR sequence derives from a man aged 70 or older with acute or convalescent COVID-19. The DNA for the CDR3 is TGTGCCATCAGTCGACAGGGGGCTGAAGCTTTCTTT. This sequence encodes CAISRQGAEAFF.